The rows below give T cell receptor beta chains drawn from one sample of a study of blood T cell repertoires in COVID-19. Here immunoSEQ multiplex PCR was the method, and the copy in TCRdb shows in-frame clones only, minus some. This table holds approximately 240,000 clones, 75% to 90% found once. The sequenced sample was PBMCs or T cells enriched from blood (not recorded which). The receptors come from a woman aged 30 to 39 with acute COVID-19. The CDR3 runs from the conserved cysteine through the conserved F or W. Fields, in order: V gene, clone size, D gene, J gene, CDR3 protein, CDR3 DNA. The D gene is left open where the match is weak. Clone size is not always given. Where it is, it says once, few, many or a class for expanded clones.

V gene: TRBV7-8
clone size: -
D gene: -
J gene: TRBJ2-3
CDR3 protein: CASSFFGSTDTQYF
CDR3 DNA: TGTGCCAGCAGCTTTTTCGGTAGCACAGATACGCAGTATTTT

V gene: TRBV9
clone size: -
D gene: -
J gene: TRBJ1-1
CDR3 protein: CASSVATGSEAFF
CDR3 DNA: TGTGCCAGCAGCGTAGCTACGGGGTCTGAAGCTTTCTTT

V gene: TRBV19
clone size: -
D gene: -
J gene: TRBJ1-2
CDR3 protein: CASTSTGGDYGYTF
CDR3 DNA: TGTGCCAGCACCTCGACGGGAGGGGACTATGGCTACACCTTC

V gene: TRBV5-1
clone size: -
D gene: TRBD1
J gene: TRBJ2-2
CDR3 protein: CASSETGVTGELFF
CDR3 DNA: TGCGCCAGCTCGGAGACAGGGGTAACCGGGGAGCTGTTTTTT

V gene: TRBV6-6
clone size: -
D gene: -
J gene: TRBJ1-2
CDR3 protein: CASSSGVFGYGYTF
CDR3 DNA: TGTGCCAGCAGCTCAGGGGTCTTTGGCTATGGCTACACCTTC

V gene: TRBV2
clone size: -
D gene: TRBD2
J gene: TRBJ2-5
CDR3 protein: CASSETSGGQETQYF
CDR3 DNA: TGTGCCAGCAGTGAGACTAGCGGGGGGCAAGAGACCCAGTACTTC

V gene: TRBV5-4
clone size: -
D gene: -
J gene: TRBJ1-1
CDR3 protein: CASKGGEETEAFF
CDR3 DNA: TGTGCCAGCAAAGGAGGGGAAGAAACTGAAGCTTTCTTT

V gene: TRBV7-2
clone size: once
D gene: -
J gene: TRBJ2-7
CDR3 protein: CASSLAQGAVGEQYF
CDR3 DNA: TGTGCCAGCAGCTTAGCGCAAGGGGCGGTGGGCGAGCAGTACTTC

V gene: TRBV28
clone size: -
D gene: TRBD1
J gene: TRBJ2-5
CDR3 protein: CASRIRQGRIGETQYF
CDR3 DNA: TGTGCCAGCAGGATCCGACAGGGACGGATTGGGGAGACCCAGTACTTC

V gene: TRBV28
clone size: once
D gene: TRBD1
J gene: TRBJ2-7
CDR3 protein: CASSPAGTAASYEQYF
CDR3 DNA: TGTGCCAGCAGTCCTGCCGGGACAGCCGCGTCCTACGAGCAGTACTTC

V gene: TRBV7-6
clone size: -
D gene: -
J gene: TRBJ1-3
CDR3 protein: CASSLESPTAHSGNTIYF
CDR3 DNA: TGTGCCAGCAGCTTAGAATCCCCGACAGCGCACTCTGGAAACACCATATATTTT

V gene: TRBV4-3
clone size: few
D gene: TRBD1
J gene: TRBJ2-7
CDR3 protein: CASSQEVSLGQGYEQYF
CDR3 DNA: TGCGCCAGCAGCCAAGAGGTCTCTTTGGGACAGGGCTACGAGCAGTACTTC

V gene: TRBV18
clone size: -
D gene: -
J gene: TRBJ2-5
CDR3 protein: CASSQPGAAHWTQYF
CDR3 DNA: TGTGCCAGCTCACAACCGGGGGCGGCTCATTGGACCCAGTACTTC

V gene: TRBV19
clone size: -
D gene: -
J gene: TRBJ1-2
CDR3 protein: CASSSVGTGILGYTF
CDR3 DNA: TGTGCCAGTAGTTCCGTAGGCACAGGCATTCTTGGCTACACCTTC

V gene: TRBV19
clone size: -
D gene: -
J gene: TRBJ2-7
CDR3 protein: CASSIHTQYEQYF
CDR3 DNA: TGTGCCAGTAGTATACACACCCAATACGAGCAGTACTTC

V gene: TRBV28
clone size: -
D gene: -
J gene: TRBJ1-6
CDR3 protein: CASSYNSYNSPLHF
CDR3 DNA: TGTGCCAGCAGTTATAACTCCTATAATTCACCCCTCCACTTT

V gene: TRBV3-1/TRBV3-2
clone size: -
D gene: TRBD2
J gene: TRBJ2-2
CDR3 protein: CASSLRASGAGELFF
CDR3 DNA: TGTGCCAGCAGTCTAAGGGCTAGCGGGGCCGGGGAGCTGTTTTTT

V gene: TRBV19
clone size: -
D gene: TRBD2
J gene: TRBJ2-5
CDR3 protein: CASTPSWRGGGLQETQYF
CDR3 DNA: TGTGCCAGTACACCGTCTTGGCGGGGGGGCGGTCTCCAAGAGACCCAGTACTTC

V gene: TRBV7-9
clone size: -
D gene: TRBD1
J gene: TRBJ2-7
CDR3 protein: CASSLETGQVSYEQYF
CDR3 DNA: TGTGCCAGCAGCTTAGAGACAGGGCAAGTCAGCTACGAGCAGTACTTC

V gene: TRBV27
clone size: -
D gene: -
J gene: TRBJ2-4
CDR3 protein: CASRSAGWENIQYF
CDR3 DNA: TGTGCCAGCAGATCCGCAGGTTGGGAAAACATTCAGTACTTC

V gene: TRBV19
clone size: -
D gene: -
J gene: TRBJ1-5
CDR3 protein: CASSSEASRSNQPQHF
CDR3 DNA: TGTGCCAGTAGTAGCGAGGCTAGTCGTAGCAATCAGCCCCAGCATTTT

V gene: TRBV28
clone size: -
D gene: -
J gene: TRBJ1-3
CDR3 protein: CASSLVPRISGNTIYF
CDR3 DNA: TGTGCCAGCAGTTTAGTCCCCAGGATCTCTGGAAACACCATATATTTT

V gene: TRBV18
clone size: -
D gene: TRBD1
J gene: TRBJ1-1
CDR3 protein: CASSLRDRARTEAFF
CDR3 DNA: TGTGCCAGCTCGCTCCGGGACAGGGCTAGAACTGAAGCTTTCTTT

V gene: TRBV11-2
clone size: -
D gene: -
J gene: TRBJ1-1
CDR3 protein: CASSAAGYNTEAFF
CDR3 DNA: TGTGCCAGCAGCGCAGCGGGTTATAACACTGAAGCTTTCTTT

V gene: TRBV6-5
clone size: once
D gene: TRBD1
J gene: TRBJ1-5
CDR3 protein: CASRSGTGGQPQHF
CDR3 DNA: TGTGCCAGCAGGTCCGGGACAGGGGGTCAGCCCCAGCATTTT

V gene: TRBV14
clone size: -
D gene: -
J gene: TRBJ2-7
CDR3 protein: CASSLRGSYEQYF
CDR3 DNA: TGTGCCAGCAGCCTCAGGGGAAGCTACGAGCAGTACTTC

V gene: TRBV7-9
clone size: -
D gene: -
J gene: TRBJ1-2
CDR3 protein: CASSLGGPNYGYTF
CDR3 DNA: TGTGCCAGCAGCTTGGGGGGGCCGAACTATGGCTACACCTTC

V gene: TRBV30
clone size: -
D gene: TRBD1
J gene: TRBJ1-1
CDR3 protein: CAWGQGSEAFF
CDR3 DNA: TGTGCCTGGGGACAGGGATCTGAAGCTTTCTTT

V gene: TRBV20-1
clone size: -
D gene: -
J gene: TRBJ2-1
CDR3 protein: CSASIRNEQFF
CDR3 DNA: TGCAGTGCTAGTATCCGCAATGAGCAGTTCTTC

V gene: TRBV21-1
clone size: once
D gene: -
J gene: TRBJ2-1
CDR3 protein: CASSPNRDRVRWVYNEQFF
CDR3 DNA: TGTGCCAGCAGTCCCAACAGGGACAGGGTAAGATGGGTCTACAATGAGCAGTTCTTC

V gene: TRBV10-3
clone size: -
D gene: TRBD1
J gene: TRBJ2-5
CDR3 protein: CAIKGTGSKETQYF
CDR3 DNA: TGTGCCATCAAGGGGACAGGGTCAAAAGAGACCCAGTACTTC

V gene: TRBV7-8
clone size: -
D gene: TRBD1
J gene: TRBJ2-1
CDR3 protein: CASSPTGGGAVDLYNEQFF
CDR3 DNA: TGTGCCAGCAGCCCTACAGGGGGCGGAGCGGTCGACCTCTACAATGAGCAGTTCTTC

V gene: TRBV6-5
clone size: -
D gene: TRBD2
J gene: TRBJ2-5
CDR3 protein: CASSYNPAGVGETQYF
CDR3 DNA: TGTGCCAGCAGTTACAATCCAGCGGGAGTAGGGGAGACCCAGTACTTC

V gene: TRBV5-1
clone size: -
D gene: TRBD1
J gene: TRBJ1-2
CDR3 protein: CASSLGGVYGYTF
CDR3 DNA: TGCGCCAGCAGCTTAGGGGGCGTCTATGGCTACACCTTC

V gene: TRBV13
clone size: -
D gene: -
J gene: TRBJ1-2
CDR3 protein: CASSLGGLVGYTF
CDR3 DNA: TGTGCCAGCAGCTTAGGGGGACTCGTAGGCTACACCTTC

V gene: TRBV5-4
clone size: few
D gene: -
J gene: TRBJ1-2
CDR3 protein: CASSLKDGTNYGYTF
CDR3 DNA: TGTGCCAGCAGCTTGAAGGACGGGACTAACTATGGCTACACCTTC

V gene: TRBV19
clone size: -
D gene: TRBD2
J gene: TRBJ2-2
CDR3 protein: CASSWGLLAANTGELFF
CDR3 DNA: TGTGCCAGTAGTTGGGGCTTGCTAGCGGCGAACACCGGGGAGCTGTTTTTT

V gene: TRBV4-3
clone size: -
D gene: TRBD2
J gene: TRBJ2-1
CDR3 protein: CASSRILAGGSYNEQFF
CDR3 DNA: TGCGCCAGCAGCCGGATACTAGCGGGAGGGTCCTACAATGAGCAGTTCTTC

V gene: TRBV7-9
clone size: -
D gene: TRBD1
J gene: TRBJ1-1
CDR3 protein: CASSWEGPGPGQGAFF
CDR3 DNA: TGTGCCAGCAGCTGGGAGGGCCCGGGGCCGGGACAGGGCGCTTTCTTT

V gene: TRBV29-1
clone size: -
D gene: TRBD1
J gene: TRBJ2-1
CDR3 protein: CSVDRTGTVNNEQFF
CDR3 DNA: TGCAGCGTTGATCGGACAGGGACTGTCAACAATGAGCAGTTCTTC

V gene: TRBV7-9
clone size: -
D gene: TRBD2
J gene: TRBJ2-7
CDR3 protein: CASSSDRGSGRAAEQYF
CDR3 DNA: TGTGCCAGCAGCTCCGATCGGGGTAGCGGGAGGGCCGCCGAGCAGTACTTC

V gene: TRBV28
clone size: -
D gene: -
J gene: TRBJ1-4
CDR3 protein: CASSFFPGLANEKLFF
CDR3 DNA: TGTGCCAGCAGTTTTTTTCCGGGACTGGCTAATGAAAAACTGTTTTTT

V gene: TRBV18
clone size: -
D gene: TRBD1
J gene: TRBJ2-2
CDR3 protein: CASSPRQGTGELFF
CDR3 DNA: TGTGCCAGCTCACCGCGACAGGGCACCGGGGAGCTGTTTTTT

V gene: TRBV2
clone size: few
D gene: -
J gene: TRBJ1-2
CDR3 protein: CASSPTGNGYTF
CDR3 DNA: TGTGCCAGCAGTCCCACAGGGAATGGCTACACCTTC

V gene: TRBV3-1/TRBV3-2
clone size: -
D gene: -
J gene: TRBJ2-5
CDR3 protein: CASSPTSSPKTQYF
CDR3 DNA: TGTGCCAGCAGCCCGACTAGTTCCCCGAAGACCCAGTACTTC

V gene: TRBV10-2
clone size: -
D gene: TRBD1
J gene: TRBJ1-1
CDR3 protein: CASSERDRGVNTEAFF
CDR3 DNA: TGCGCCAGCAGTGAAAGGGACAGGGGCGTGAACACTGAAGCTTTCTTT

V gene: TRBV13
clone size: -
D gene: -
J gene: TRBJ2-1
CDR3 protein: CATRDSRNNEQFF
CDR3 DNA: TGTGCCACCCGGGACTCCCGAAACAATGAGCAGTTCTTC

V gene: TRBV27
clone size: -
D gene: -
J gene: TRBJ2-1
CDR3 protein: CASSLSGGPLYNEQFF
CDR3 DNA: TGTGCCAGCAGTTTATCCGGAGGACCCCTATACAATGAGCAGTTCTTC

V gene: TRBV19
clone size: -
D gene: TRBD2
J gene: TRBJ2-1
CDR3 protein: CASRGGLALYHEQFF
CDR3 DNA: TGTGCCAGTAGGGGGGGACTAGCACTATACCATGAGCAGTTCTTC